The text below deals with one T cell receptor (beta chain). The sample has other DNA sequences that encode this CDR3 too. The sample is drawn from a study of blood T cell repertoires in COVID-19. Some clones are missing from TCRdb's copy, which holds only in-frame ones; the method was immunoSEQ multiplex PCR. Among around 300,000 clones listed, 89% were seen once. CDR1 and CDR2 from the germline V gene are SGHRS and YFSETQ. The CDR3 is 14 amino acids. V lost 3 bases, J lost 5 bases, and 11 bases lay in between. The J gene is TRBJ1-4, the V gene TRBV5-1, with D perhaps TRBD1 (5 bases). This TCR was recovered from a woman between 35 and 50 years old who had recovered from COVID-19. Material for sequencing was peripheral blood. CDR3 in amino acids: CASSSDSTNEKLFF. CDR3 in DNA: TGCGCCAGCAGCTCCGACAGTACGAATGAAAAACTGTTTTTT. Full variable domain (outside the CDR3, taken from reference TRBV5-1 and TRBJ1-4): KAGVTQTPRYLIKTRGQQVTLSCSPISGHRSVSWYQQTPGQGLQFLFEYFSETQRNKGNFPGRFSGRQFSNSRSEMNVSTLELGDSALYLCASSSDSTNEKLFFGSGTQLSVL.